The TCR beta chain under discussion was sequenced for a study of technical replicates of blood from a few donors. Some clones are missing from TCRdb's copy, which holds only in-frame ones; the method was immunoSEQ multiplex PCR. The table includes under 85,000 clones, 93% detected once. This CDR3 comprises 12 residues. Germline loops: CDR1 MGHRA, CDR2 YSYEKL. Trimming shortened V by 2 bases and J by 6 bases, and 8 bases separated the two germline ends. The V call is TRBV4-1, the J call TRBJ2-7, with a possible D match to TRBD2 (6 bases). The sequencing input was T cells isolated from PBMCs. This sequence originates from a human donor in good health. This CDR3 reads CASSQMGGEQYF. The CDR3 DNA reads as TGCGCCAGCAGCCAAATGGGGGGCGAGCAGTACTTC.